This TCR beta chain was identified during a study of T cells after somatic rescue of genetic block. Assay used: immunoSEQ multiplex PCR; TCRdb lists only in-frame clones, some missing. In the table there are 65,000 to 70,000 clones, under 95% of which are singletons. Material: peripheral blood mononuclear cells (PBMCs). The receptor comes from a middle-aged man.

The CDR3 DNA sequence: TGTGCCAGTAGTCCGACAGGGGGCGGTGGCTACACCTTC. Protein sequence: CASSPTGGGGYTF. The chain has TRBV19 and TRBJ1-2; 10 nucleotides match TRBD1. Germline lookup yields CDR1 LNHDA and CDR2 SQIVND (reference sequence). V was clipped by 5 bases and J by 7 bases; unmatched bases: 4. The CDR3 sequence is 13 residues long.